The rows below give T cell receptor beta chains drawn from one sample of a study of T-cell memory formation after mild COVID-19. TCRdb reprocessed the 5' RACE reads with MiXCR, giving one entry per CDR3 protein. The sample holds approximately 150,000 distinct CDR3 sequences, 10% to 15% seen once. The sequencing sample was made of PBMCs or a T cell subset sorted from them (not recorded which). All receptors derive from a man younger than 35 who had mild COVID-19 (a few samples of this study predate the infection). Cell type and time point are not known. Both conserved end residues are part of each CDR3. Each record gives: J gene, V gene, clone size, D gene, CDR3 DNA, CDR3 protein. A D gene is named only where the DNA matches it firmly. Clone size is given for some rows only: seen once, a few or many times, or a class if the clone is expanded.

>TRBJ1-3|TRBV6-1|few|TRBD1
TGTGCCAGCAAGGGACAGGGGGCTGACACCATATATTTT
CASKGQGADTIYF
>TRBJ2-2|TRBV7-6|many|TRBD1
TGTGCCAGCAGATCCGGACAGGGCTACACCGGGGAGCTGTTTTTT
CASRSGQGYTGELFF
>TRBJ1-6|TRBV7-3|many|.
TGTGCCAGCAGCTTACAGGGTGGGTCACCCCTCCACTTT
CASSLQGGSPLHF
>TRBJ2-2|TRBV4-3|many|.
TGCGCCAGCAGCCAAGATCCCGGGGGCTTGGACACCGGGGAGCTGTTTTTT
CASSQDPGGLDTGELFF
>TRBJ2-7|TRBV15|.|TRBD1
TGTGCCACCAGCAGAATGGACAGGGGCCCCTACGAGCAGTACTTC
CATSRMDRGPYEQYF
>TRBJ2-5|TRBV7-2|few|TRBD2
TGTGCCAGCAGCTTAGCCGGTCGGGGGGGCCAAGAGACCCAGTACTTC
CASSLAGRGGQETQYF
>TRBJ2-5|TRBV2|.|TRBD1
TGTGCCGGGGGACAGGAAGAGACCCAGTACTTC
CAGGQEETQYF
>TRBJ2-5|TRBV4-1|few|.
TGCGCCAGCAGCCAAACTTCTTCCAAAGAGACCCAGTACTTC
CASSQTSSKETQYF
>TRBJ2-7|TRBV2|.|.
TGTGCCAGCAGTGAAGGTTCCGCGGGGTACTACGAGCAGTACTTC
CASSEGSAGYYEQYF
>TRBJ1-2|TRBV20-1|.|.
TGCAGTGCTAGGGAGGGTGCCCTAGTCTTCGCCTTC
CSAREGALVFAF
>TRBJ1-4|TRBV6-6|few|.
TGTGCCAGCAGCCACGACAGAACTAATGAAAAACTGTTTTTT
CASSHDRTNEKLFF
>TRBJ2-3|TRBV6-1|few|.
TGTGCCAGCAGTGCGGTGAGCAGGGATACGCAGTATTTT
CASSAVSRDTQYF
>TRBJ2-5|TRBV23-1|.|.
TGCGCCAGCAGTCCCCCAGGGAGGAGGGACAAAGAGACCCAGTACTTC
CASSPPGRRDKETQYF
>TRBJ2-1|TRBV6-4|few|.
TGTGCCAGCGCCGCCCCGGCCGACTCCTACAATGAGCAGTTCTTC
CASAAPADSYNEQFF
>TRBJ2-5|TRBV5-1|.|TRBD2
TGCGCCAGCAGCTTCAGCGGGGCCTCTGGAGAGACCCAGTACTTC
CASSFSGASGETQYF
>TRBJ1-6|TRBV10-3|.|TRBD1
TGTGCCGTCGGACAGGGAAATTCACCCCTCCACTTT
CAVGQGNSPLHF
>TRBJ2-2|TRBV6-6|few|.
TGTGCCAGCAGTTACCAAACCGGGGAGCTGTTTTTT
CASSYQTGELFF
>TRBJ2-1|TRBV6-2/TRBV6-3|.|.
TGTGCCAGCAGCCCACACAATGAGCAGTTCTTC
CASSPHNEQFF
>TRBJ1-1|TRBV6-1|.|.
TGTGCCAGCAGTGAGGACCCAGAGAATGGTGAAGCTTTCTTT
CASSEDPENGEAFF
>TRBJ2-5|TRBV7-2|.|.
TGTGCCAGCAGCTCAGCCGGGACCGGCAGGGAGACCCAGTACTTC
CASSSAGTGRETQYF
>TRBJ1-1|TRBV12-3/TRBV12-4|.|.
TGTGCCAGCTACTTCCCGGCAGGGAAGACTGAAGCTTTCTTT
CASYFPAGKTEAFF
>TRBJ2-2|TRBV11-2|few|.
TGTGCCAGCAGATCTAGCACCCTGGGGAAGCTGTTTTTT
CASRSSTLGKLFF
>TRBJ1-2|TRBV7-3|few|.
TGTGCCAGCAGCTTAAGTGGTGGGGGGCGAGGCTACACCTTC
CASSLSGGGRGYTF
>TRBJ2-3|TRBV14|.|.
TGTGCCAGCAGCAAACCGAGGGGAGCTAGCACAGATACGCAGTATTTT
CASSKPRGASTDTQYF
>TRBJ2-2|TRBV6-5|.|TRBD2
TGTGCCAGCAGTTACGGGACTAGCGGGGGGAACACCGGGGAGCTGTTTTTT
CASSYGTSGGNTGELFF
>TRBJ1-2|TRBV7-3|few|TRBD1
TGTGCCAGCAGCCCGATGGACAGGGGTGACTATGGCTACACCTTC
CASSPMDRGDYGYTF
>TRBJ2-1|TRBV5-6|.|TRBD2
TGTGCCAGCAGCGGCGGGACTAGCGCCTACAATGAGCAGTTCTTC
CASSGGTSAYNEQFF
>TRBJ1-2|TRBV5-1|many|.
TGCGCCAGCAGCTGGGGACAAAAGAACTACACCTTC
CASSWGQKNYTF
>TRBJ2-3|TRBV3-1|.|.
TGTGCCAGCAGCCAAGCCAGCGGTAGCACAGATACGCAGTATTTT
CASSQASGSTDTQYF
>TRBJ1-5|TRBV15|few|TRBD1
TGTGCCACCAGCAGAGGGACAGGGCAACAGCCCCAGCATTTT
CATSRGTGQQPQHF
>TRBJ2-5|TRBV20-1|.|.
TGCAGTGCTCCCTCTGCGTCACTAGAGACCCAGTACTTC
CSAPSASLETQYF
>TRBJ2-2|TRBV5-1|few|TRBD1
TGCGCCAGCAGCTTGGCGGGACAGGACACCGGGGAGCTGTTTTTT
CASSLAGQDTGELFF
>TRBJ1-2|TRBV2|.|TRBD1
TGTGCCAGCAGGTCGGACATTGACAGGGTATATGGCTACACCTTC
CASRSDIDRVYGYTF
>TRBJ2-4|TRBV7-2|.|.
TGTGCCAGCAGCTCGACACCTCAAATAGCCAAAAACATTCAGTACTTC
CASSSTPQIAKNIQYF
>TRBJ1-6|TRBV20-1|.|.
TGCAGTGCTAGTTCCACTGTTTCGGGATGGTATAATTCACCCCTCCACTTT
CSASSTVSGWYNSPLHF